The 6 T cell receptor beta chains listed next were all sequenced from one sample in a study of early T cells in non-severe SARS-CoV-2 infection. TCRdb re-derived calls from the 5' RACE reads in MiXCR, one entry per CDR3 protein. The sample holds tens of thousands of distinct CDR3 sequences; 5% to 6.5% are singletons and the top ten take 34%. This specimen was whole blood, taken at baseline. The receptors were sampled from an adult who was a healthcare worker with PCR-confirmed SARS-CoV-2 infection or an uninfected control (not recorded which).

V and J are TRBV28 and TRBJ1-4, with D perhaps TRBD1 (5 bases). CDR3 length equals 16 residues. Germline V gene data show CDR1 as MDHEN and CDR2 as SYDVKM. The ends were cut back, 5 bases at V and 0 bases at J, with 13 bases in the middle. CDR3 coding DNA: TGTGCCAGCAGTCTACACGGGGGGGCAACTAATGAAAAACTGTTTTTT. This gives the protein CASSLHGGATNEKLFF.

There are a few counts of this clonotype. V is TRBV19 and J is TRBJ2-7; TRBD1 agrees at 7 bases. The trim removed 3 bases at V and 0 bases at J, leaving 2 bases unmatched. Germline V lookup: CDR1 LNHDA, CDR2 SQIVND (reference sequence). The CDR3 is made up of 14 amino acids. DNA of the CDR3: TGTGCCAGTAGTATCGGGACAGCCTCCTACGAGCAGTACTTC. This codes for CASSIGTASYEQYF. The complete variable domain, with remaining parts taken from reference TRBV19 and TRBJ2-7, reads DGGITQSPKYLFRKEGQNVTLSCEQNLNHDAMYWYRQDPGQGLRLIYYSQIVNDFQKGDIAEGYSVSREKKESFPLTVTSAQKNPTAFYLCASSIGTASYEQYFGPGTRLTVT.

This clonotype was picked up many times. The rearrangement uses TRBV7-6 and TRBJ2-5; maybe TRBD1 (6 bases). V was cut by 1 base and J by 1 base, with 10 bases left in between. This CDR3 has 15 residues. In germline, CDR1 is SGHVS, CDR2 FNYEAQ. CDR3 DNA sequence: TGTGCCAGCAGCTTAGGTGGACAGACCCAAGAGACCCAGTACTTC. Amino acid sequence: CASSLGGQTQETQYF.

DNA of the CDR3: TGTGCCAGCAGGATCCAGGGTATTGACACTGAAGCTTTCTTT. Encoded protein: CASRIQGIDTEAFF. The chain joins TRBV12-3 or TRBV12-4 to TRBJ1-1; a possible D gene is TRBD1 (5 bases). Between the trimmed V and J ends, which lost 6 bases and 3 bases, there was a span of 14 bases. The CDR3 sequence is 14 residues long.

This clonotype was counted ten times or more. The rearrangement links TRBV19 to TRBJ2-5, with 16 nucleotides matching TRBD2. Trimming removed 7 bases from V and 5 bases from J; junction bases left unmatched: 4. This CDR3 has 15 amino acids. Germline loops: CDR1 LNHDA, CDR2 SQIVND (reference sequence). The CDR3 DNA reads as TGTGCCAGTAACACGGGACTAGCGGGAGGGGAGACCCAGTACTTC. It specifies CASNTGLAGGETQYF.

This clonotype showed up many times. The J gene is TRBJ2-1, the V gene TRBV29-1, with D possibly TRBD2 on 5 matching bases. Per germline, CDR1 SQVTM and CDR2 ANQGSEA. V shed 7 bases and J shed 0 bases, with 19 bases lying between them. The CDR3 contains 16 residues. CDR3 residues: CSAEGSAGDSYNEQFF. The CDR3 DNA reads TGCAGCGCCGAGGGATCGGCAGGAGACTCCTACAATGAGCAGTTCTTC.